This T cell receptor (beta chain) was identified during a study of T cell repertoires in cytomegalovirus infection. As for the study in general: Public TCR beta signatures indicated both CMV infection and matching HLA type. The study, taken as a whole, reports: The ex vivo response showed dominance by HLA-C-restricted CMV-specific TCR beta clonotypes.

This clonotype came up a few times. What it recognizes is unknown. TCRdb passed the reads through MiXCR, listing each CDR3 protein once. The profile shows approximately 260,000 distinct CDR3 sequences, approximately 17% of them singletons. The sequence came from a human donor in good health (CMV status not recorded). Some clones in this sample may be carry-over from other donors' samples. The material sequenced was CD8+ T cells from PBMCs.

The CDR3 sequence: CASSQDFLAGGRTDTQYF. CDR3 bases: TGCGCCAGCAGCCAAGATTTCCTAGCGGGGGGGCGGACAGATACGCAGTATTTT. The chain has TRBV4-3 and TRBJ2-3; the match to TRBD2 covers 12 bases. This CDR3 has 18 amino acids. Germline trimming cut 0 bases from V and 3 bases from J; bases unmatched to any gene: 7. Germline lookup yields CDR1 LGHNA and CDR2 YSLEER.